This T cell receptor beta chain was retrieved from a study of blood T cell repertoires in COVID-19. Sequencing used immunoSEQ multiplex PCR; TCRdb keeps in-frame clones, though not all of them. Here the sample spans roughly 50,000 clones, roughly 90% being singletons. This CDR3 has 13 residues. Trimming removed 3 bases at V and 0 bases at J, with 8 bases between. CDR1 GTSNPN and CDR2 SVGIG come from the germline V gene (reference sequence). V and J are TRBV30 and TRBJ1-2; no reliable D call. The source is a man aged 80 or over with acute or convalescent COVID-19. The sample comprised peripheral blood. The CDR3: CAWSPGSNYGYTF. The CDR3, as DNA: TGTGCCTGGAGCCCCGGGTCTAACTATGGCTACACCTTC.